Below are 6 T cell receptor beta chains sequenced from a single sample in a study of CD8 T cells in Susac syndrome. It was with random hexamers that 0.5 to 1 ug RNA was reverse transcribed. TCRdb itself ran the immunoSEQ multiplex PCR reads through MiXCR, one entry per CDR3 protein. In the table there are roughly 200,000 distinct CDR3 sequences, 95% of which are singletons. The sequenced sample was CD4+ T cells from PBMCs. These receptors were obtained from a human donor with multiple sclerosis.

This clonotype occurred once. This chain connects TRBV29-1 to TRBJ1-1, with a weak D call TRBD1 (5 bases). The CDR3 has 12 residues. The V gene lost 6 bases and the J gene lost 5 bases, with 13 bases spanning the gap. Germline lookup yields CDR1 SQVTM and CDR2 ANQGSEA. In DNA form, the CDR3 reads TGCAGCGTGGGGGGACCTCAGACTGAAGCTTTCTTT. Protein sequence: CSVGGPQTEAFF.

This chain joins TRBV30 and TRBJ1-1, with 8 bases matching TRBD1. Germline CDR1 is GTSNPN and CDR2 is SVGIG (reference sequence). This CDR3 is 14 amino acids long. Trimming took 2 bases from V and 8 from J; bases not matched to a gene: 10. The DNA for the CDR3 is TGTGCCTGGAGTATCTACAGGGGGAGTGCCGAAGCTTTCTTT. This sequence encodes CAWSIYRGSAEAFF.

V gene TRBV3-1 combines with J gene TRBJ1-1, with D tentatively TRBD1 (6 bases). The CDR3 is 13 amino acids. The V end was cut by 2 bases, the J end by 4 bases, with 8 bases between. Germline V lookup: CDR1 LGHDT, CDR2 YNNKEL (reference sequence). DNA for the CDR3: TGTGCCAGCAGCCAAAGAGGGGGCACTGAAGCTTTCTTT. It codes for CASSQRGGTEAFF.

This clonotype appeared once. The rearrangement uses TRBV27 and TRBJ2-5; 9 bases align to TRBD1. The CDR3 loop spans 17 amino acids. CDR1 is MNHEY, CDR2 SMNVEV, per germline (reference sequence). J lost 3 bases, V lost 2 bases, and 10 bases had no gene match. The CDR3 nucleotides read TGTGCCAGCAGTTTAAGGTCAGGACAGGGGACCAAAGAGACCCAGTACTTC. Amino acid sequence: CASSLRSGQGTKETQYF.

Note on this clonotype: At one end the junction does not follow the germline gene, possibly because of a read error. The chain carries TRBV12-3 or TRBV12-4 and TRBJ2-1, with D perhaps TRBD2 (7 bases). The CDR3 consists of 11 residues. CDR3 nucleotides: TGTGCCAGCAGTTTGGGGGGGGCGAAGCTCTTC. Translated: CASSLGGAKLF.

This chain connects TRBV30 to TRBJ1-6; a weak D match, TRBD1 (5 bases). The V gene lost 5 bases and the J gene lost 7 bases, with 15 bases spanning the gap. The V gene's germline CDR1 is GTSNPN and CDR2 SVGIG (reference sequence). This CDR3 has 14 amino acids. The DNA of the CDR3 is TGTGCCTGGTCTCTAGGGGTTACGAATTCACCCCTCCACTTT. Translating it yields CAWSLGVTNSPLHF.